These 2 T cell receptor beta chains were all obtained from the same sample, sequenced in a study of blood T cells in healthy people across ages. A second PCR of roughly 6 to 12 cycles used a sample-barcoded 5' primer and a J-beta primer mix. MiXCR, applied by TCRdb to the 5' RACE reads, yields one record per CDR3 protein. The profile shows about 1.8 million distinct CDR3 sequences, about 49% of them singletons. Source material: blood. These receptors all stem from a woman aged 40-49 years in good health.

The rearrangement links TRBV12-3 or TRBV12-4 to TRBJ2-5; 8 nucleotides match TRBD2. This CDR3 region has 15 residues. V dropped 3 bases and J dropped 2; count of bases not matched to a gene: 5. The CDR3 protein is CASSFGTRAQETQYF. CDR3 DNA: TGTGCCAGCAGTTTCGGGACTAGAGCGCAAGAGACCCAGTACTTC.

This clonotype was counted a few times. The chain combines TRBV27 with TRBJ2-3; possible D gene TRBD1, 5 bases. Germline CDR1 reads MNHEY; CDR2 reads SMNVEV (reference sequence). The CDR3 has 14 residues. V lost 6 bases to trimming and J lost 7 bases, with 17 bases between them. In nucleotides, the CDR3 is TGTGCCAGCAGCATGGGGCAGAAAACCCATACGCAGTATTTT. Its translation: CASSMGQKTHTQYF.